This is a list of T cell receptor beta chains from one sample in a study of shared clonotypes between healthy human individuals. Generated by immunoSEQ multiplex PCR, the TCRdb table keeps only in-frame clones and is missing some. The profile shows more than 2 million clones, approximately 94% of them singletons. The specimen was naive CD8+ T cells sorted from blood. All receptors come from a man aged 18 to 29 in good health. The CDR3 runs from the conserved cysteine through the conserved F or W. D genes are given only for firm matches. Some rows mark clone size as missing; the rest say once, few, many or name a class of expanded clone.

>TRBJ2-5|TRBD1|TRBV28|NA
CASSQHPGQPSEETQYF
TGTGCCAGCAGCCAACACCCGGGACAGCCTTCTGAAGAGACCCAGTACTTC
>TRBJ1-2|NA|TRBV7-9|NA
CASSLGIGTNYGYTF
TGTGCCAGCAGCTTAGGCATCGGGACTAACTATGGCTACACCTTC
>TRBJ1-2|TRBD1|TRBV5-4|NA
CASSLGAGGDYGYTF
TGTGCCAGCAGCTTGGGGGCAGGGGGAGACTATGGCTACACCTTC
>TRBJ1-4|NA|TRBV19|NA
CASSIFSTATNEKLFF
TGTGCCAGTAGTATCTTCTCGACAGCAACTAATGAAAAACTGTTTTTT
>TRBJ1-2|NA|TRBV4-1|few
CASSQAGNYGYTF
TGCGCCAGCAGCCAAGCCGGCAACTATGGCTACACCTTC
>TRBJ1-3|NA|TRBV19|NA
CAVRIISGNTIYF
TGTGCAGTTAGGATTATCTCTGGAAACACCATATATTTT
>TRBJ2-7|NA|TRBV4-1|NA
CASSSRHLPHEQYF
TGCGCCAGCAGCTCCCGACACCTTCCCCACGAGCAGTACTTC
>TRBJ2-2|NA|TRBV7-9|NA
CASSFLPGLNTGELFF
TGTGCCAGCAGCTTCCTCCCGGGCCTAAACACCGGGGAGCTGTTTTTT
>TRBJ2-7|TRBD1|TRBV27|once
CASSLLSGTGASYEQYF
TGTGCCAGCAGTCTACTCTCCGGGACAGGGGCCTCCTACGAGCAGTACTTC
>TRBJ2-1|NA|TRBV5-1|NA
CASSSDYPQQFF
TGCGCCAGCAGCTCGGACTACCCACAGCAGTTCTTC
>TRBJ2-7|TRBD1|TRBV28|NA
CASSPAGTGDYEQYF
TGTGCCAGCAGTCCCGCCGGGACAGGGGACTACGAGCAGTACTTC
>TRBJ2-3|TRBD2|TRBV27|NA
CASSWGLAGASDTQYF
TGTGCCAGCAGTTGGGGACTAGCGGGGGCCTCAGATACGCAGTATTTT
>TRBJ2-7|NA|TRBV5-1|NA
CASSLNPSSLAITYEQYF
TGCGCCAGCAGCTTGAACCCGAGCAGCTTGGCCATCACCTACGAGCAGTACTTC
>TRBJ2-7|TRBD2|TRBV7-9|once
CASSLDHGTTYEQYF
TGTGCCAGCAGCTTAGATCACGGGACTACCTACGAGCAGTACTTC
>TRBJ1-1|NA|TRBV6-5|once
CASSSQQGSGEAFF
TGTGCCAGCAGTTCCCAACAGGGCTCTGGTGAAGCTTTCTTT
>TRBJ2-2|NA|TRBV4-1|NA
CASSQVYGVSTGELFF
TGCGCCAGCAGCCAAGTGTACGGGGTATCAACCGGGGAGCTGTTTTTT
>TRBJ1-1|NA|TRBV7-9|NA
CASSLAGGFTEAFF
TGTGCCAGCAGCTTAGCGGGAGGTTTTACTGAAGCTTTCTTT
>TRBJ1-4|NA|TRBV4-1|few
CASSQAGPEKLFF
TGCGCCAGCAGCCAAGCGGGTCCTGAAAAACTGTTTTTT
>TRBJ2-7|TRBD2|TRBV5-6|NA
CASSRTSGAYEQYF
TGTGCCAGCAGCCGGACTAGCGGGGCCTACGAGCAGTACTTC
>TRBJ1-5|NA|TRBV6-6|few
CASSYPPQDSNQPQHF
TGTGCCAGCAGTTACCCGCCGCAGGATAGCAATCAGCCCCAGCATTTT
>TRBJ1-1|NA|TRBV4-1|NA
CAPELGSCTEAFF
TGCGCCCCCGAATTAGGCTCGTGTACTGAAGCTTTCTTT
>TRBJ2-5|NA|TRBV9|NA
CASGDWEETQYF
TGTGCCAGCGGGGACTGGGAAGAGACCCAGTACTTC
>TRBJ2-7|TRBD2|TRBV7-6|NA
CASSWTSGASSYEQYF
TGTGCCAGCAGTTGGACTAGCGGGGCGAGCTCCTACGAGCAGTACTTC
>TRBJ1-5|NA|TRBV6-5|NA
CAGSGIREGNQPQHF
TGTGCCGGATCCGGGATTAGGGAAGGCAATCAGCCCCAGCATTTT
>TRBJ2-7|NA|TRBV9|NA
CASSVDQGRNEQYF
TGTGCCAGCAGCGTAGATCAGGGAAGGAACGAGCAGTACTTC
>TRBJ2-7|TRBD1|TRBV25-1|NA
CASSDGHRGSYEQYF
TGTGCCAGCAGCGACGGACACAGGGGCTCCTACGAGCAGTACTTC
>TRBJ2-7|TRBD1|TRBV11-2|NA
CASSLRGTGDEQYF
TGTGCCAGCAGCTTGAGAGGGACAGGTGACGAGCAGTACTTC
>TRBJ1-5|NA|TRBV19|NA
CASSIKGDQPQHF
TGTGCCAGTAGTATCAAGGGTGATCAGCCCCAGCATTTT
>TRBJ2-3|TRBD2|TRBV5-1|NA
CASSPAAGGPTQYF
TGCGCCAGCAGCCCCGCGGCGGGGGGCCCTACACAGTATTTT
>TRBJ2-2|TRBD1|TRBV7-9|NA
CASSSRNRDRATGELFF
TGTGCCAGCAGCTCACGAAACCGCGACAGGGCCACCGGGGAGCTGTTTTTT
>TRBJ1-4|TRBD1|TRBV29-1|NA
CSVTGGTNEKLFF
TGCAGCGTGACAGGGGGGACTAATGAAAAACTGTTTTTT
>TRBJ2-7|NA|TRBV27|NA
CASGSPESRAYEQYF
TGTGCCAGCGGGTCGCCAGAGAGTCGCGCCTACGAGCAGTACTTC
>TRBJ1-5|TRBD1|TRBV7-9|NA
CASSQGGDNQPQHF
TGTGCCAGCAGCCAAGGGGGCGACAATCAGCCCCAGCATTTT
>TRBJ2-2|NA|TRBV6-1|NA
CASSEGAGIGAGELFF
TGTGCCAGCAGTGAAGGCGCAGGGATAGGAGCCGGGGAGCTGTTTTTT
>TRBJ2-2|TRBD2|TRBV11-2|NA
CASSLTLAGGANTGELFF
TGTGCCAGCAGCTTAACCCTAGCGGGAGGCGCGAACACCGGGGAGCTGTTTTTT
>TRBJ1-2|NA|TRBV4-3|NA
CASSQERGTLYGYTF
TGCGCCAGCAGCCAAGAAAGGGGGACACTCTACGGCTACACCTTC
>TRBJ1-1|NA|TRBV7-6|NA
CASSPSGPNTEAFF
TGTGCCAGCAGCCCAAGTGGGCCGAACACTGAAGCTTTCTTT
>TRBJ2-1|NA|TRBV27|NA
CASTGTLNEQFF
TGTGCCAGCACGGGGACGCTAAATGAGCAGTTCTTC
>TRBJ2-7|NA|TRBV27|NA
CASSLTHVNEQYF
TGTGCCAGCAGTTTGACCCACGTTAACGAGCAGTACTTC
>TRBJ2-2|NA|TRBV7-9|NA
CASSLVAVTNTGELFF
TGTGCCAGCAGCTTAGTGGCGGTTACGAACACCGGGGAGCTGTTTTTT
>TRBJ2-7|TRBD1|TRBV28|once
CASSPLWTGYYEQYF
TGTGCCAGCAGTCCGCTCTGGACAGGCTACTACGAGCAGTACTTC
>TRBJ2-1|TRBD2|TRBV4-3|NA
CASSQENSGNEQFF
TGCGCCAGCAGCCAAGAAAATAGCGGGAATGAGCAGTTCTTC
>TRBJ1-2|NA|TRBV11-2|NA
CASSLGHYDGYTF
TGTGCCAGCAGCTTAGGGCATTACGATGGCTACACCTTC
>TRBJ2-5|NA|TRBV19|NA
CASSALGTLQETQYF
TGTGCCAGTAGTGCGTTAGGGACACTCCAAGAGACCCAGTACTTC
>TRBJ2-7|NA|TRBV7-6|NA
CASSPSRVYSYEQYF
TGTGCCAGCAGCCCCAGTCGGGTGTACTCCTACGAGCAGTACTTC